Reported below is one T cell receptor beta chain. Its target is not known. This CDR3 has 15 residues. Germline CDR1 is SGHRS and CDR2 is YFSETQ. The V segment lost 5 bases and the J segment 2 bases; nucleotides outside the gene matches: 10. Here immunoSEQ multiplex PCR was the method, and the copy in TCRdb shows in-frame clones only, minus some. Altogether under 250,000 clones are present, more than 75% being singletons, with the ten largest covering around 12%. This sample was taken from a study of cytomegalovirus exposure and HLA in healthy donors. Study-wide findings and caveats: Despite most TCR sequences being rare, some public TCRs occurred in many donors. Diagnosis of cytomegalovirus status made by the classifier reportedly showed high specificity and sensitivity. The study put 150 to 200 TCR beta chains on its list as cytomegalovirus-associated.

The donors were members of the validation cohort comprising over a hundred subjects, separate from the roughly 700-subject first cohort. The sequenced material came from PBMCs. The chain carries TRBV5-1 and TRBJ2-7; 7 bases are a match to TRBD2. The TCR was taken from a man between 18 and 29 years old in good health and CMV-seropositive. As DNA, the CDR3 is TGCGCCAGCAGTCCGTACGGGGGGACGCCCTACGAGCAGTACTTC. Amino acids: CASSPYGGTPYEQYF.